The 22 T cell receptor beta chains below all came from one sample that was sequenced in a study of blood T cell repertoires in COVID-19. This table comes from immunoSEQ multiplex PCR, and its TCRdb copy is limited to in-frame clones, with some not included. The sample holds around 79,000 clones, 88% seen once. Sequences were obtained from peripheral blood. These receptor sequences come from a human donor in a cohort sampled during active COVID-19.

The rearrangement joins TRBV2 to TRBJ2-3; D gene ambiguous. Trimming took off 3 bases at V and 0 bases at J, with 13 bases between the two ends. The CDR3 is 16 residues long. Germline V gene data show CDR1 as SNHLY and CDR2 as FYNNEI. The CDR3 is CASSDRPIGSTDTQYF. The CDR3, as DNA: TGTGCCAGCAGTGACAGACCTATCGGGAGCACAGATACGCAGTATTTT.

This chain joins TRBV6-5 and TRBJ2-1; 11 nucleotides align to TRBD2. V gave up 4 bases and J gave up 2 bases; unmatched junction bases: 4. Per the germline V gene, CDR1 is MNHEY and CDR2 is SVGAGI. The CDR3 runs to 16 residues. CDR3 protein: CASSSLAGGPYNEQFF. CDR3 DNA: TGTGCCAGCAGTTCCTTAGCGGGAGGGCCCTACAATGAGCAGTTCTTC.

DNA of the CDR3: TGTGCCTGGAAGGGGATCAACATCAATTCACCCCTCCACTTT. Its translation is CAWKGININSPLHF. This chain joins TRBV30 and TRBJ1-6, with D possibly matching TRBD1 (5 bases). Germline V CDR1 and CDR2: GTSNPN, SVGIG (reference sequence). The length of the CDR3 is 14 residues. Trimming cost V 4 bases and J 7 bases, with 14 bases left between them.

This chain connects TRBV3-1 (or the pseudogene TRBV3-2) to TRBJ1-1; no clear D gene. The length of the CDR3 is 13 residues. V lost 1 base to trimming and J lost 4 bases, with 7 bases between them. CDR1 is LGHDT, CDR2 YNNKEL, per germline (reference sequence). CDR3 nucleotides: TGTGCCAGCAGCCAAGGTTTAGTCACTGAAGCTTTCTTT. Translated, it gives CASSQGLVTEAFF.

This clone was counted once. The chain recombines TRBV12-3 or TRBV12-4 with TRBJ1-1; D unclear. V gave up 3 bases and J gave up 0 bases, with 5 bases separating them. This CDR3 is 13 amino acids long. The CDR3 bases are TGTGCCAGCAGTTTTCAAATGAACACTGAAGCTTTCTTT. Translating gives CASSFQMNTEAFF.

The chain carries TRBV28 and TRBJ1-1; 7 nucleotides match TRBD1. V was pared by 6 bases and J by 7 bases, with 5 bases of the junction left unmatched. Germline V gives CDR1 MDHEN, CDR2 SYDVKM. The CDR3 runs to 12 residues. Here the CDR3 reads CASRGQLIEAFF. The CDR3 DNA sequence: TGTGCCAGCAGGGGACAGCTAATTGAAGCTTTCTTT.

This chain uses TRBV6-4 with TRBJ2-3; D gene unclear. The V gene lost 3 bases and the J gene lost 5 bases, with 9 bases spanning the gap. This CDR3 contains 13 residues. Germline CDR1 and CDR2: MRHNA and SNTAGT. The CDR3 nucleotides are TGTGCCAGCAGTGAGGAGATGAGAGATACGCAGTATTTT. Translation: CASSEEMRDTQYF.

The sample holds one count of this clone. The chain's CDR3 is CASSPGINSPLHF. The CDR3 bases are TGTGCCAGCAGCCCAGGCATCAATTCACCCCTCCACTTT. The chain links TRBV7-8 to TRBJ1-6, with D uncertain. The germline CDR1 and CDR2 sequences are SGHVS and FQNEAQ. Trimming removed 5 bases from V and 7 bases from J, with 9 bases in between. This CDR3 spans 13 amino acids. The full variable domain, its missing parts supplied by reference TRBV7-8 and TRBJ1-6, is GAGVSQSPRYKVAKRGQDVALRCDPISGHVSLFWYQQALGQGPEFLTYFQNEAQLDKSGLPSDRFFAERPEGSVSTLKIQRTQQEDSAVYLCASSPGINSPLHFGNGTRLTVT.

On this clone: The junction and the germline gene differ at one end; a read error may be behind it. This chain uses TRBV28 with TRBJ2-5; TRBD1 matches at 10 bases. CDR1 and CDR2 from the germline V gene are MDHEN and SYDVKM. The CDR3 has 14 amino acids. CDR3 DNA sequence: TGTGCCAGCAGTTTCCAAGGGACAGGGGAGACCCGGTACTTC. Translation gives CASSFQGTGETRYF.

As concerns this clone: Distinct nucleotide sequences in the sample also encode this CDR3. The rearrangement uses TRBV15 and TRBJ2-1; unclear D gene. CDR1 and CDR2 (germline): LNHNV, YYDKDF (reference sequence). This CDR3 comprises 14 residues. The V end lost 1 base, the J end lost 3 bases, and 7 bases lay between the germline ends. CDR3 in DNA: TGTGCCACCAGCAGAGGCCAGGACTACAATGAGCAGTTCTTC. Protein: CATSRGQDYNEQFF.

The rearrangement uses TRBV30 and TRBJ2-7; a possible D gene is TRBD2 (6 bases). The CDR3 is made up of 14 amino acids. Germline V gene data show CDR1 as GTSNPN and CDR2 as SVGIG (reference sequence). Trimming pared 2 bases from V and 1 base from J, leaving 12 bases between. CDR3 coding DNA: TGTGCCTGGAGTCTGAGACTAGGGTCCTACGAGCAGTACTTC. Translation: CAWSLRLGSYEQYF.

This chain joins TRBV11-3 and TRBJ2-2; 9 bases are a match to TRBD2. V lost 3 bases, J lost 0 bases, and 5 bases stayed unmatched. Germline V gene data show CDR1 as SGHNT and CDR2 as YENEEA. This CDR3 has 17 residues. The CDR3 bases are TGTGCCAGCAGCTTGACCGGACTAGCGTCGAACACCGGGGAGCTGTTTTTT. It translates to CASSLTGLASNTGELFF. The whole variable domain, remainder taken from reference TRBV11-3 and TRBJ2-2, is EAGVVQSPRYKIIEKKQPVAFWCNPISGHNTLYWYLQNLGQGPELLIRYENEEAVDDSQLPKDRFSAERLKGVDSTLKIQPAELGDSAVYLCASSLTGLASNTGELFFGEGSRLTVL.

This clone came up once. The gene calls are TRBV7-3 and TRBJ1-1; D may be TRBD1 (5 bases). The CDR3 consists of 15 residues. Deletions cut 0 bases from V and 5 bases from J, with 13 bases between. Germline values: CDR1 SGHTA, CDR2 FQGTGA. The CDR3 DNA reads TGTGCCAGCAGCTTAACGGGCAGGGACTTGACTGAAGCTTTCTTT. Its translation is CASSLTGRDLTEAFF.

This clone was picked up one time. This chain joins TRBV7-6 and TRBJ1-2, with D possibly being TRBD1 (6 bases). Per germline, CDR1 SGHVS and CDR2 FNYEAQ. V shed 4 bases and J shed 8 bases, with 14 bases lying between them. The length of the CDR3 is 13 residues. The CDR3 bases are TGTGCCAGCAGCTCCCACAGGGAAACGGGCTACACCTTC. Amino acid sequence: CASSSHRETGYTF.

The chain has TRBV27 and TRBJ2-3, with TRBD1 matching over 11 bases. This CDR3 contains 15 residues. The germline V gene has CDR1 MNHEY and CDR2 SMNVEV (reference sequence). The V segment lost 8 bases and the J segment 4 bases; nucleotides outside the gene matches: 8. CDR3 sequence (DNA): TGTGCCAGCCGTCGCCCGGGACAGGGGGCAGATACGCAGTATTTT. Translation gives CASRRPGQGADTQYF.

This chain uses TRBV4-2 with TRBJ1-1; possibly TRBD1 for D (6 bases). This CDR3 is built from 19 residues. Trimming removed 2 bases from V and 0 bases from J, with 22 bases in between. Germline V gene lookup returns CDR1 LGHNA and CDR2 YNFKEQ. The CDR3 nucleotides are TGTGCCAGCAGCCAATACCTCTTGGGGGGGGCGTTTATGAACACTGAAGCTTTCTTT. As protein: CASSQYLLGGAFMNTEAFF.

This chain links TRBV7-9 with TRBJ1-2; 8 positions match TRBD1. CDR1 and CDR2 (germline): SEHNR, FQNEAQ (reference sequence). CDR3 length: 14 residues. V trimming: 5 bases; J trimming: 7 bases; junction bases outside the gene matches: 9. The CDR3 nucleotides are TGTGCCAGCAGCCAAATAGGGACAGGACTTGGCTACACCTTC. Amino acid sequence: CASSQIGTGLGYTF.

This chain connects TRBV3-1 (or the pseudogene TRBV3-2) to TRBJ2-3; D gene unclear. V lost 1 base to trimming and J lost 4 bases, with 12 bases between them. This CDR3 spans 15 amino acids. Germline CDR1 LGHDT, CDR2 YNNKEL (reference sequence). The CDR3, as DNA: TGTGCCAGCAGCCAAGCAGCTATAACAGCAGATACGCAGTATTTT. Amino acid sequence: CASSQAAITADTQYF.

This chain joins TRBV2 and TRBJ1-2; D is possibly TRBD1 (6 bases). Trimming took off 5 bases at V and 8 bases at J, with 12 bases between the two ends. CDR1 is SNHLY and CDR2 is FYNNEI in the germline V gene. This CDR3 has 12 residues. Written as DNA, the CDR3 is TGTGCCAGCAGTCAGGGGCGTATGGGCTACACCTTC. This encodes CASSQGRMGYTF.

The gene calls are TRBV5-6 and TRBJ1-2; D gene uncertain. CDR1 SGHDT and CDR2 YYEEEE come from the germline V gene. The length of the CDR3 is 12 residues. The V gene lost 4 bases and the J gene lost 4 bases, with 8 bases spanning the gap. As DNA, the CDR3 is TGTGCCAGCAGCCGAACAACCTATGGCTACACCTTC. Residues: CASSRTTYGYTF.

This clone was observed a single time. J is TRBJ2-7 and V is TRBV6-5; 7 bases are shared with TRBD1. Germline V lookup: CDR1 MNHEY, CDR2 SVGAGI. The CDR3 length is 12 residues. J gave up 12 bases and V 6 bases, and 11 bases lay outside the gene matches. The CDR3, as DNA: TGTGCCAGCAGCGATACCGGGACAGACCGGTACTTC. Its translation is CASSDTGTDRYF.

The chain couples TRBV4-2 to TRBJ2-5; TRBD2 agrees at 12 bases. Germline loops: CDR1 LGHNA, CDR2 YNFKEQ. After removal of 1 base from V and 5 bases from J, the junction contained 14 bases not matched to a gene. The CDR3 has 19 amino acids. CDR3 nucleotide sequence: TGTGCCAGCAGCCAAGGGGACAATCTAGCGGGGGGGCCCCAGGAGACCCAGTACTTC. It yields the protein CASSQGDNLAGGPQETQYF.